The rows below give T cell receptor beta chains drawn from one sample of a study of blood T cell repertoires in COVID-19. TCRdb's copy holds only in-frame clones and misses some; the assay was immunoSEQ multiplex PCR. Among 180,000 or so clones, 65% to 85% were seen once, and the ten largest hold about 7%. The sample was peripheral blood. The receptors shown here come from a middle-aged woman with COVID-19, enrolled during active disease. Both conserved end residues are part of each CDR3. Each record gives: D gene, J gene, V gene, clone size, CDR3 DNA, CDR3 protein. A D gene is named only where the DNA matches it firmly. Only part of the rows carry a size: once, few, many, or a class if the clone is expanded.

>NA|TRBJ2-2|TRBV24-1|NA
TGTGCCACCAGTGCAGGGTCCACCGGGGAGCTGTTTTTT
CATSAGSTGELFF
>NA|TRBJ2-2|TRBV6-5|NA
TGTGCCAGCAGTCCCCCTAGGGAGCTGTTTTTT
CASSPPRELFF
>NA|TRBJ2-1|TRBV7-7|NA
TGTGCCAGCAGCTTAGTGGTAGCGCCGAACAATGAGCAGTTCTTC
CASSLVVAPNNEQFF
>NA|TRBJ1-1|TRBV11-2|NA
TGTGCCAGCAGCCTCGACAGCTTAGTTTTCTTT
CASSLDSLVFF
>TRBD2|TRBJ2-7|TRBV27|NA
TGTGCCAGCACCCCCGGGACTAGAAGCGAGCAGTACTTC
CASTPGTRSEQYF
>TRBD2|TRBJ2-2|TRBV2|NA
TGTGCCAGCAGCTCTCTAGCGGGAGATCCAGCCGGGGAGCTGTTTTTT
CASSSLAGDPAGELFF
>NA|TRBJ1-1|TRBV11-1|few
TGTGCCAGCCTCGGTCCGGGCACTGAAGCTTTCTTT
CASLGPGTEAFF
>NA|TRBJ1-4|TRBV9|NA
TGTGCCAGCAGCGTAGATGCACCCAGAAGTGAAAAACTGTTTTTT
CASSVDAPRSEKLFF
>NA|TRBJ2-7|TRBV9|NA
TGTGCCAGCAGCGACGATTCACAGGCCATCTCCTACGAGCAGTACTTC
CASSDDSQAISYEQYF
>NA|TRBJ1-6|TRBV12-5|NA
TGTGCTAGTGGTTTGGGACAACGAGATTCACCCCTCCACTTT
CASGLGQRDSPLHF
>NA|TRBJ1-1|TRBV2|NA
TGTGCCAGCAGCGTCCCTCAATCAGGGGACACTGAAGCTTTCTTT
CASSVPQSGDTEAFF
>NA|TRBJ2-7|TRBV6-6|NA
TGTGCCAGCACTAGAAAAACCCCTTCTGTGGAGCAGTACTTC
CASTRKTPSVEQYF
>TRBD2|TRBJ2-1|TRBV5-1|NA
TGCGCCAGCAGCTTGGGGACTAGCGGCAATGAGCAGTTCTTC
CASSLGTSGNEQFF
>NA|TRBJ1-3|TRBV19|NA
TGTGCCAGTAGCCGAGGACAGTCTGGAAACACCATATATTTT
CASSRGQSGNTIYF
>TRBD1|TRBJ1-2|TRBV7-9|NA
TGTGCCAGCAGCCCCTCGGGACAGCACTATGGCTACACCTTC
CASSPSGQHYGYTF
>NA|TRBJ2-7|TRBV14|NA
TGTGCCAGCAGCCAAGACCCCTATCCCATCTACGAGCAGTACTTC
CASSQDPYPIYEQYF
>NA|TRBJ1-1|TRBV14|NA
TGTGCCAGCAGCCAGCCTCGGGTGAACACTGAAGCTTTCTTT
CASSQPRVNTEAFF
>TRBD2|TRBJ2-1|TRBV7-3|NA
TGTGCCAGCAGCATAGGACTAGCGGGGTCCAATGAGCAGTTCTTC
CASSIGLAGSNEQFF
>TRBD2|TRBJ2-2|TRBV10-2|NA
TGCGCCAGCAGCTCTAGCGGGAGGTCCACCGGGGAGCTGTTTTTT
CASSSSGRSTGELFF
>TRBD2|TRBJ2-7|TRBV19|NA
TGTGCCAGTAGTACAGGACTAGAGTACGAGCAGTACTTC
CASSTGLEYEQYF
>NA|TRBJ2-7|TRBV6-6|NA
TGTGCCAGCAACACACCCGGGGGAGGCTACGAGCAGTACTTC
CASNTPGGGYEQYF
>NA|TRBJ1-1|TRBV28|few
TGTGCCAGCAGTGCAAAACAGGGTCTCAACACTGAAGCTTTCTTT
CASSAKQGLNTEAFF
>NA|TRBJ1-2|TRBV19|NA
TGTGCCAGTAGTATAGATCAGGGCAGAGACCTTTATGGCTACACCTTC
CASSIDQGRDLYGYTF
>TRBD2|TRBJ2-5|TRBV5-4|NA
TGTGCCAGCAGCTTGTCCGGCGGGACTAAGACCCAGTACTTC
CASSLSGGTKTQYF
>TRBD1|TRBJ2-7|TRBV27|NA
TGTGCCAGCAGTTCGACAGGGGCCTACGAGCAGTACTTC
CASSSTGAYEQYF
>NA|TRBJ2-3|TRBV10-1|many
TGCGCCAGCAGTTCAGGGGCTAAGGCGCAGTATTTT
CASSSGAKAQYF
>NA|TRBJ2-5|TRBV27|NA
TGTGCCAGCAGTTCCCTTTACCAAGAGACCCAGTACTTC
CASSSLYQETQYF
>TRBD2|TRBJ2-5|TRBV5-1|few
TGCGCCAGCAGCTTGGGCGGGGGGGCCGACGAGACCCAGTACTTC
CASSLGGGADETQYF
>NA|TRBJ1-2|TRBV12-5|NA
TGTGCTAGTGGTTTCGGGAATGGGTACTATGGCTACACCTTC
CASGFGNGYYGYTF
>TRBD1|TRBJ1-2|TRBV4-1|NA
TGCGCCAGCAGCCAACCCCCCCAGGGGGTCTATGGCTACACCTTC
CASSQPPQGVYGYTF
>TRBD1|TRBJ1-2|TRBV27|NA
TGTGCCAGCAGTTGGGATAACAGGGGGCTATCTATCTATGGCTACACCTTC
CASSWDNRGLSIYGYTF
>TRBD2|TRBJ2-2|TRBV15|NA
TGTGCCACCAGCAGAGATACTAGCGGTGCCACCGGGGAGCTGTTTTTT
CATSRDTSGATGELFF
>TRBD1|TRBJ2-7|TRBV19|NA
TGTGCCAGTAGTACCGGACAGGGCCTCTCCTACGAGCAGTACTTC
CASSTGQGLSYEQYF
>NA|TRBJ1-1|TRBV10-2|NA
TGCGCCAGCAACACCGATCGGAGCACTGAAGCTTTCTTT
CASNTDRSTEAFF
>TRBD1|TRBJ1-3|TRBV5-6|NA
TGTGCCAGCAGCCAGCCCACAGGGGCGGGAAACACCATATATTTT
CASSQPTGAGNTIYF
>NA|TRBJ1-4|TRBV7-9|NA
TGTGCCAGCAGCTTAGTCGGTGAAAAACTGTTTTTT
CASSLVGEKLFF
>TRBD1|TRBJ2-1|TRBV5-5|once
TGTGCCAGCAGCAAAACCCAGGGGGCTTTGCAGGGCAATGAGCAGTTCTTC
CASSKTQGALQGNEQFF
>NA|TRBJ1-3|TRBV6-6|NA
TGTGCCAGCAGCCGAGCGGGGTTAAGTGGAAACACCATATATTTT
CASSRAGLSGNTIYF
>NA|TRBJ1-1|TRBV18|NA
TGTGCCAGCTCACAAAAGGCGACAGTCGGCACTGAAGCTTTCTTT
CASSQKATVGTEAFF
>NA|TRBJ2-3|TRBV27|NA
TGTGCCAGCAGTTTAGGGGGGGCGGGCACAGATACGCAGTATTTT
CASSLGGAGTDTQYF
>NA|TRBJ2-3|TRBV5-1|NA
TGCGCCAGCAGCTTCAGGGAACAAACCACAGATACGCAGTATTTT
CASSFREQTTDTQYF
>NA|TRBJ2-3|TRBV7-9|many
TGTGCCAGCAGCCAAGAGTTACAGGGTGATACGCAGTATTTT
CASSQELQGDTQYF
>NA|TRBJ1-5|TRBV12-3/TRBV12-4|many
TGTGCCAGCACCATAGGAGTGGGGCCCCAGCATTTT
CASTIGVGPQHF
>TRBD1|TRBJ2-6|TRBV2|NA
TGTGCCAGCAAAGACAGGGTCTTTGGGGCCAACGTCCTGACTTTC
CASKDRVFGANVLTF
>NA|TRBJ1-2|TRBV6-5|NA
TGTGCCAGCAGTTACGGGGACACCCCCGTCTATGGCTACACCTTC
CASSYGDTPVYGYTF